This passage covers 7 T cell receptor beta chains from one sample sequenced in a study of shared clonotypes between healthy human individuals. Some clones are missing from TCRdb's copy, which holds only in-frame ones; the method was immunoSEQ multiplex PCR. The top ten clones hold about an eighth of a sample with about half a million clones, 79% of them seen once. Sequenced input: PBMCs. Receptors originate from a woman between 35 and 50 years old in good health. Some clones in this sample may be carry-over from other donors' samples.

The chain has TRBV30 and TRBJ1-1; D not resolved. The germline CDR1 and CDR2 sequences are GTSNPN and SVGIG (reference sequence). The CDR3 is 17 amino acids. V lost 1 base and J 3 bases, leaving 21 bases between the germline ends. This chain's CDR3 is CAWSASWTGKRDTEAFF. DNA for the CDR3: TGTGCCTGGAGTGCAAGTTGGACCGGCAAGAGGGACACTGAAGCTTTCTTT.

This clone was counted a few times. The rearrangement joins TRBV28 to TRBJ2-3; no firm D call. Germline V lookup: CDR1 MDHEN, CDR2 SYDVKM. V lost 5 bases and J lost 4, with 7 bases in between. CDR3 length equals 12 residues. The CDR3 DNA is TGTGCCAGCAGTCCAAAGCCAGATACGCAGTATTTT. Translating it yields CASSPKPDTQYF. The complete variable domain, with remaining parts taken from reference TRBV28 and TRBJ2-3, reads DVKVTQSSRYLVKRTGEKVFLECVQDMDHENMFWYRQDPGLGLRLIYFSYDVKMKEKGDIPEGYSVSREKKERFSLILESASTNQTSMYLCASSPKPDTQYFGPGTRLTVL.

The V call is TRBV5-1, the J call TRBJ1-1; D gene uncertain. V lost 1 base and J lost 4, with 8 bases in between. The CDR3 consists of 13 residues. Per the germline V gene, CDR1 is SGHRS and CDR2 is YFSETQ. CDR3 coding DNA: TGCGCCAGCAGCTTGAGTATGGGCACTGAAGCTTTCTTT. Protein product: CASSLSMGTEAFF. Full variable domain (missing parts from reference TRBV5-1 and TRBJ1-1): KAGVTQTPRYLIKTRGQQVTLSCSPISGHRSVSWYQQTPGQGLQFLFEYFSETQRNKGNFPGRFSGRQFSNSRSEMNVSTLELGDSALYLCASSLSMGTEAFFGQGTRLTVV.

The rearrangement links TRBV5-4 to TRBJ2-7; 12 nucleotides match TRBD2. Germline CDR1 SGHNT, CDR2 YYREEE (reference sequence). With V trimmed by 4 bases and J by 0 bases, 11 bases remained unmatched. The CDR3 is 18 residues long. CDR3 nucleotide sequence: TGTGCCAGCAGCAACCTAGCGGGAGGGCTTGGAAGCTCCTACGAGCAGTACTTC. This gives the protein CASSNLAGGLGSSYEQYF.

This sequence joins TRBV6-5 and TRBJ2-5; D is uncertain. The CDR3 sequence is 15 residues long. V was trimmed by 0 bases and J by 13 bases, leaving 21 bases between them. Germline V gene lookup returns CDR1 MNHEY and CDR2 SVGAGI. The CDR3 reads CASSYSMDSPENLYF. CDR3 DNA sequence: TGTGCCAGCAGTTACTCGATGGATTCTCCCGAAAACTTGTACTTC.

This clone was detected only once. The chain joins TRBV28 to TRBJ2-1; 8 nucleotides match TRBD2. After removal of 5 bases from V and 10 bases from J, the junction contained 4 bases not matched to a gene. There are 12 residues in the CDR3. From germline, CDR1 is MDHEN and CDR2 SYDVKM. CDR3 nucleotide sequence: TGTGCCAGCAGTCGGACTAGCTGGGAGCAGTTCTTC. Its translation: CASSRTSWEQFF.

This sequence joins TRBV19 and TRBJ1-3, with 9 bases fitting TRBD1. J gave up 5 bases and V 6 bases, and 8 bases lay outside the gene matches. The CDR3 runs to 15 residues. In germline, CDR1 is LNHDA, CDR2 SQIVND (reference sequence). CDR3 in amino acids: CASRSPGQGRNTIYF. The CDR3, as DNA: TGTGCCAGTAGGTCGCCGGGACAGGGTAGAAACACCATATATTTT.